This TCR beta chain is drawn from a study of T cells in Graves' hyperthyroidism and ophthalmopathy. From more than 8 ml of fresh peripheral blood, PBMCs were isolated. This CDR3 comprises 16 residues. Trimming left V 1 base short and J 0 bases short, with 10 bases between. In germline, CDR1 is LGHNA, CDR2 YNFKEQ. The CDR3 regions of TCR beta were amplified from RNA transcripts. The TCR CDR3 first-round RT-PCR relied on the HTBI primer set. One entry per CDR3 protein, called by TCRdb with MiXCR from the multiplex PCR reads. The table records 450,000 to 650,000 distinct CDR3 sequences, over 15% of them present only once.

Material for sequencing was blood. V and J are TRBV4-2 and TRBJ2-1; D remains unclear. The receptor was derived from a woman between 18 and 30 years old with Graves' ophthalmopathy. CDR3 protein: CASSQVSPSSYNEQFF. CDR3 in DNA: TGTGCCAGCAGCCAAGTGAGTCCGAGCTCCTACAATGAGCAGTTCTTC.